This section outlines one T cell receptor (beta chain) sequence together with its context. Its matching antigen is unknown. The J segment lost 0 bases and the V segment lost 6 bases, leaving 9 bases of the junction unmatched. This CDR3 contains 15 residues. Germline V gene sequence: CDR1 SGHRS, CDR2 YFSETQ. These data come from a study of cytomegalovirus exposure and HLA in healthy donors. Study-wide findings and caveats: Previous analysis showed most TCR beta V segments were productive about 87% or about 30% of the time.

60 Vbeta and 13 Jbeta primers were used in PCR. The assay was immunoSEQ multiplex PCR, and TCRdb's table has in-frame clones only and misses some. The sample consists of 130,000 or so clones, over 75% of them appearing once. This sequence was found in a man aged 25-40 years in good health and CMV-seronegative. The chain employs TRBV5-1 and TRBJ2-7; 7 bases fit TRBD1. Specimen: PBMCs. The CDR3 loop is CASTPGTVPSYEQYF. In DNA form, the CDR3 reads TGCGCCAGCACCCCCGGGACAGTACCCTCCTACGAGCAGTACTTC.